This paragraph covers one T cell receptor (beta chain) sequence. The antigen remains undetermined. This record comes from a study of yellow fever vaccine responses in identical twins. The CDR3 runs to 13 residues. The V end was cut by 0 bases, the J end by 3 bases, with 5 bases between. The germline CDR1 and CDR2 sequences are LNHDA and SQIVND (reference sequence). Findings and caveats of the study: Twins' vaccine T cell response reportedly gave the appearance of partial convergence and partial personalization.

MiXCR, applied by TCRdb to the RT-PCR reads, yields one record per CDR3 protein. The sample lists about 6,000 distinct CDR3 sequences, roughly 77% occurring once. The rearrangement uses TRBV19 and TRBJ1-1; D remains ambiguous. This specimen was T cells from blood (PBMCs), unsorted or a sorted subset (not recorded which), taken before or after yellow fever vaccination (not recorded which). The sequence was obtained from a young woman who received the yellow fever vaccine. The CDR3 nucleotides are TGTGCCAGTAGTATAGAAAGGGACACTGAAGCTTTCTTT. Protein sequence: CASSIERDTEAFF. Full variable domain (rest looked up from reference TRBV19 and TRBJ1-1): DGGITQSPKYLFRKEGQNVTLSCEQNLNHDAMYWYRQDPGQGLRLIYYSQIVNDFQKGDIAEGYSVSREKKESFPLTVTSAQKNPTAFYLCASSIERDTEAFFGQGTRLTVV.